This TCR beta chain was profiled in a study of cytotoxic CD8 clonotypes in ibrutinib-treated CLL. Study-level background: Within the patient group, roughly 12 were relapsed/refractory and fewer than 16 treatment-naive, and about 17 were IGHV unmutated.

Sequenced by immunoSEQ multiplex PCR; TCRdb stores in-frame clones only, minus some. The sample has about 300,000 clones, approximately 76% seen once. This clone was counted a few times. The CDR3 has 13 residues. V dropped 5 bases and J dropped 0 bases, with 5 bases sitting between them. Per germline, CDR1 MNHEY and CDR2 SMNVEV (reference sequence). The sequence was obtained from a human donor with chronic lymphocytic leukemia. Sequenced here: PBMCs, sampled at disease progression, from a patient treated with ibrutinib. This chain joins TRBV27 and TRBJ1-5, with D unresolved. The CDR3 region has the DNA TGTGCCAGCAGTCAGGTTAGCAATCAGCCCCAGCATTTT. Residues: CASSQVSNQPQHF.